The next 21 T cell receptor beta chains were all read from a single sample in a study of spatial heterogeneity in lung cancer. TCRdb re-analysed the 5' RACE reads in MiXCR, keeping a single row per CDR3 protein. The data hold some 10,000 distinct CDR3 sequences, with 15% to 20% observed a single time. Documented time point: sample taken at primary tumor resection. Material for sequencing was whole RNA from tumor, nontumor lung or frozen PBMC, left unsorted. Specimen: PBMCs, collected at surgery. The receptors originated from a male donor with early-stage non-small cell lung cancer.

This clonotype was recorded at least ten times. J is TRBJ2-1 and V is TRBV13; TRBD2 is a possible D gene (6 bases). From germline, CDR1 is PRHDT and CDR2 FYEKMQ (reference sequence). Trimming left V 1 base short and J 6 bases short, with 19 bases between. CDR3 length: 17 residues. The CDR3 here is CASSLVPTSGRGNEQFF. For the CDR3, the DNA is TGTGCCAGCAGCTTAGTTCCGACTAGTGGGAGAGGCAATGAGCAGTTCTTC. The complete variable domain, with remaining parts taken from reference TRBV13 and TRBJ2-1, reads AAGVIQSPRHLIKEKRETATLKCYPIPRHDTVYWYQQGPGQDPQFLISFYEKMQSDKGSIPDRFSAQQFSDYHSELNMSSLELGDSALYFCASSLVPTSGRGNEQFFGPGTRLTVL.

This clonotype was counted at least ten times. V usage is TRBV20-1 and J usage is TRBJ2-5, with D maybe TRBD2 (5 bases). Trimming removed 6 bases at V and 3 bases at J, with 32 bases between. Germline V lookup: CDR1 DFQATT, CDR2 SNEGSKA (reference sequence). This CDR3 comprises 19 residues. This CDR3 reads CSATRSDLWTASSEETQYF. CDR3 DNA: TGCAGTGCCACTAGATCGGACTTATGGACGGCTAGCAGTGAAGAGACCCAGTACTTC.

This clonotype came up a few times. The V and J genes are TRBV4-1 and TRBJ2-3; D may be TRBD2 (6 bases). The CDR3 runs 13 residues. Germline loops: CDR1 MGHRA, CDR2 YSYEKL. V was clipped by 8 bases and J by 3 bases, with 12 bases between them. The CDR3 nucleotides read TGCGCCAGCGAGGACGGACTAACAGATACGCAGTATTTT. Residues: CASEDGLTDTQYF.

This clonotype was counted only a few times. This rearrangement joins TRBV7-9 to TRBJ2-2; unclear D gene. CDR3 length equals 12 residues. The V end was cut by 4 bases, the J end by 6 bases, with 6 bases between. Per the germline V gene, CDR1 is SEHNR and CDR2 is FQNEAQ (reference sequence). The CDR3 region has the DNA TGTGCCAGCAGCTCCTTGCCCGGGGAGCTGTTTTTT. This encodes CASSSLPGELFF.

The table lists this clonotype with a few counts. The chain couples TRBV28 to TRBJ2-7; 8 bases are a match to TRBD1. Trimming cost V 2 bases and J 2 bases; bases outside gene matches: 5. The CDR3 totals 15 residues. Germline V gene data show CDR1 as MDHEN and CDR2 as SYDVKM. The CDR3 DNA follows: TGTGCCAGCAGTTTACCCGGACAGGGCACCTACGAGCAGTACTTC. Its translation: CASSLPGQGTYEQYF.

In this sample, this clonotype turned up a few times. V gene TRBV20-1 combines with J gene TRBJ1-5; 7 bases are shared with TRBD1. Trimming removed 8 bases from V and 8 bases from J; junction bases left unmatched: 12. Germline V gene lookup returns CDR1 DFQATT and CDR2 SNEGSKA (reference sequence). The CDR3 totals 13 residues. The CDR3 nucleotides read TGCAGTCCTCTGGGACAGCCTGACGAGCCCCAGCATTTT. This sequence encodes CSPLGQPDEPQHF.

As regards this clonotype: This is likely a read error, given that the CDR3 carries no conserved phenylalanine or tryptophan at its end. The V call is TRBV6-5, the J call TRBJ2-5, with unresolved D. This CDR3 has 11 residues. The germline CDR1 and CDR2 sequences are MNHEY and SVGAGI. The ends were cut back, 3 bases at V and 4 bases at J, with 3 bases in the middle. CDR3 in amino acids: CASSYLETQYL. CDR3 coding DNA: TGTGCCAGCAGTTATTTAGAGACCCAGTACCTC.

In this sample, this clonotype turned up a few times. The chain combines TRBV6-1 with TRBJ2-1; D is possibly TRBD1 (5 bases). This CDR3 is 13 amino acids long. Germline CDR1 MNHNS, CDR2 SASEGT. Trimming took 2 bases from V and 9 from J, leaving 11 bases between them. CDR3 amino acids: CASSESGLGEQFF. The DNA of the CDR3 is TGTGCCAGCAGTGAATCAGGGTTGGGTGAGCAGTTCTTC.

This clonotype was seen many times. The chain recombines TRBV9 with TRBJ2-2; D is unclear. Germline V gene lookup returns CDR1 SGDLS and CDR2 YYNGEE. The CDR3 totals 13 residues. V lost 4 bases and J 8 bases, leaving 12 bases between the germline ends. Here the CDR3 reads CASSPSLSGELFF. The CDR3 coding sequence is TGTGCCAGCAGCCCTTCTTTAAGTGGGGAGCTGTTTTTT.

The chain has TRBV20-1 and TRBJ2-3; 10 nucleotides align to TRBD2. From germline, CDR1 is DFQATT and CDR2 SNEGSKA (reference sequence). The CDR3 is 16 residues long. V lost 2 bases to trimming and J lost 2 bases; unmatched junction nucleotides: 7. The DNA for the CDR3 is TGCAGTGCTAGACCCAGCGGGAGGGTCCTCACAGATACGCAGTATTTT. This sequence encodes CSARPSGRVLTDTQYF.

The table lists this clonotype with many counts. The genes are TRBV7-3 and TRBJ2-7, with D perhaps TRBD2 (7 bases). V gave up 1 base and J gave up 6 bases, with 25 bases separating them. The CDR3 sequence is 18 residues long. Germline CDR1 reads SGHTA; CDR2 reads FQGTGA. The CDR3 DNA reads as TGTGCCAGCAGCTTAAACCCGACTGGGGGGGCTAGCGGAAGCGAGCAGTACTTC. This gives the protein CASSLNPTGGASGSEQYF.

The chain combines TRBV6-5 with TRBJ2-5; D ambiguous. CDR1 is MNHEY and CDR2 is SVGAGI in the germline V gene. V shed 0 bases and J shed 5 bases, with 7 bases lying between them. The CDR3 runs to 13 residues. CDR3 DNA: TGTGCCAGCAGTTACTCGAACTGGGAGACCCAGTACTTC. Protein: CASSYSNWETQYF.

In this sample, this clonotype turned up many times. V usage is TRBV9 and J usage is TRBJ2-1, with D unresolved. Trimming took off 0 bases at V and 5 bases at J, with 12 bases between the two ends. The CDR3 length is 15 residues. Germline CDR1 reads SGDLS; CDR2 reads YYNGEE. CDR3 loop: CASSVGGTKHNEQFF. CDR3 bases: TGTGCCAGCAGCGTAGGGGGTACTAAACACAATGAGCAGTTCTTC.

A few counts support this clonotype. Relative to the germline gene, one junction end is altered; a read error may explain this. This chain links TRBV7-7 with TRBJ2-7; D is unresolved. Per germline, CDR1 SSHAT and CDR2 FNYEAQ (reference sequence). CDR3 size: 14 residues. For the CDR3, the DNA is TGTGCTAGCAGCTTAGATCTAGGGCCCTACGAGCAGTACTTC. It specifies CASSLDLGPYEQYF. The variable domain in full, with the rest retrieved from reference TRBV7-7 and TRBJ2-7, is GAGVSQSPRYKVTKRGQDVTLRCDPISSHATLYWYQQALGQGPEFLTYFNYEAQPDKSGLPSDRFSAERPEGSISTLTIQRTEQRDSAMYRCASSLDLGPYEQYFGPGTRLTVT.

This clonotype was observed many times. The rearrangement uses TRBV5-1 and TRBJ1-1, with D hard to call. CDR3 length: 14 amino acids. Trimming took 1 base from V and 2 from J, leaving 9 bases between them. Germline values: CDR1 SGHRS, CDR2 YFSETQ. The CDR3 nucleotides read TGCGCCAGCAGCTTGATGAGTCTCAACACTGAAGCTTTCTTT. It is translated as CASSLMSLNTEAFF.

The sample holds a few counts of this clonotype. The CDR3 is CASSPTSGSIYEQFF. CDR3 sequence (DNA): TGTGCCAGCAGCCCGACTAGCGGGAGTATATATGAGCAGTTCTTC. The genes are TRBV11-2 and TRBJ2-1; 12 bases match TRBD2. Per the germline V gene, CDR1 is SGHAT and CDR2 is FQNNGV. The CDR3 totals 15 residues. J was trimmed by 8 bases and V by 5 bases; bases with no gene match: 7.

The V call is TRBV7-8, the J call TRBJ2-1; 7 bases line up with TRBD1. V dropped 7 bases and J dropped 9; count of bases not matched to a gene: 12. Germline V lookup: CDR1 SGHVS, CDR2 FQNEAQ. The CDR3 extends over 14 amino acids. DNA for the CDR3: TGTGCCAGCAAAGGTGAAGGGGGCTTGATTGAGCAGTTCTTC. It encodes CASKGEGGLIEQFF. The full variable domain, rest sourced from reference TRBV7-8 and TRBJ2-1, is GAGVSQSPRYKVAKRGQDVALRCDPISGHVSLFWYQQALGQGPEFLTYFQNEAQLDKSGLPSDRFFAERPEGSVSTLKIQRTQQEDSAVYLCASKGEGGLIEQFFGPGTRLTVL.

This clonotype has ten or more counts. The chain couples TRBV11-2 to TRBJ2-7; possibly TRBD2 for D (6 bases). Germline V gives CDR1 SGHAT, CDR2 FQNNGV. This CDR3 contains 15 residues. Deletions cut 10 bases from V and 5 bases from J, with 24 bases between. The CDR3: CATAGGSAGIDEQYF. CDR3 nucleotides: TGTGCCACCGCCGGGGGTAGCGCGGGAATCGACGAGCAGTACTTC.

V gene TRBV5-1 combines with J gene TRBJ2-1, with D uncertain. Germline V gives CDR1 SGHRS, CDR2 YFSETQ. The V gene lost 5 bases and the J gene lost 6 bases, with 9 bases spanning the gap. The CDR3 is made up of 12 amino acids. CDR3 sequence: CASRADRNEQFF. The CDR3 DNA follows: TGCGCCAGCAGGGCAGATCGCAATGAGCAGTTCTTC.

This clonotype was counted between two and nine times. The rearrangement uses TRBV19 and TRBJ2-1; TRBD2 matches 14 bases. Trimming at V came to 7 bases and at J to 1 base, leaving 9 bases not matched to a gene. This CDR3 region has 18 residues. CDR1 LNHDA and CDR2 SQIVND come from the germline V gene (reference sequence). Here the CDR3 DNA reads TGTGCCAGTAAACAAGGGACTAGCGGGAGTTCTTCCTACAATGAGCAGTTCTTC. This gives the protein CASKQGTSGSSSYNEQFF.

This clonotype was observed a handful of times. The chain combines TRBV5-1 with TRBJ2-3; TRBD2 aligns across 15 bases. Germline CDR1 is SGHRS and CDR2 is YFSETQ. Trimming removed 3 bases from V and 6 bases from J; junction bases left unmatched: 11. This CDR3 contains 18 residues. CDR3 in DNA: TGCGCCAGCAGCTCTGGTTGGACTAGCGGGAGGGCAGCCGATACGCAGTATTTT. Its translation is CASSSGWTSGRAADTQYF.